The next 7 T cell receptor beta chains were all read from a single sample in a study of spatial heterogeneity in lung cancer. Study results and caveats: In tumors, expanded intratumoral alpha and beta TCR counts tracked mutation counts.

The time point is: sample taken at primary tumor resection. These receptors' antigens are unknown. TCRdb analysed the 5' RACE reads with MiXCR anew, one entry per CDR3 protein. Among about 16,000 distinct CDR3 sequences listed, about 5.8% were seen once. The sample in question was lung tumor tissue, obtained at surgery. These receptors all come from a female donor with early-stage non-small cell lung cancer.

CDR3: CAASRGGEETQYF. The CDR3 DNA reads as TGTGCCGCCTCCCGGGGTGGCGAGGAGACCCAGTACTTC. The chain combines TRBV10-3 with TRBJ2-5; weak D call: TRBD2 (5 bases). Trimming removed 11 bases from V and 5 bases from J, with 18 bases in between. Germline CDR1 and CDR2: ENHRY and SYGVKD. This CDR3 spans 13 amino acids.

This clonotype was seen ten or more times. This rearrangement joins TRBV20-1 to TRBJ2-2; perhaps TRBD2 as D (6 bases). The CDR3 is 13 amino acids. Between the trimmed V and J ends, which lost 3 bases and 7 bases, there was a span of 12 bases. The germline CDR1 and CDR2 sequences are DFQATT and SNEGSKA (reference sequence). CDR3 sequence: CSASPSGHGELFF. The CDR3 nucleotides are TGCAGTGCTAGCCCCAGCGGGCACGGGGAGCTGTTTTTT.

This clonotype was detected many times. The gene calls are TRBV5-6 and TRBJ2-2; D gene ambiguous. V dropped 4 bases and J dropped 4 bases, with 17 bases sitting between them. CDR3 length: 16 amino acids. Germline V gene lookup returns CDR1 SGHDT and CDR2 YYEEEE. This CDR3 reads CASSRKGLAGTGELFF. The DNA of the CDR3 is TGTGCCAGCAGCCGTAAGGGTTTAGCCGGCACCGGGGAGCTGTTTTTT.

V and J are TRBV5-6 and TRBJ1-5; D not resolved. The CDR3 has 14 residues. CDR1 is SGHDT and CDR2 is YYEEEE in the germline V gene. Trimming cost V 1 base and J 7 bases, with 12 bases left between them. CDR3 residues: CASSLLASAQPQHF. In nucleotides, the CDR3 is TGTGCCAGCAGCTTGTTGGCAAGTGCGCAGCCCCAGCATTTT.

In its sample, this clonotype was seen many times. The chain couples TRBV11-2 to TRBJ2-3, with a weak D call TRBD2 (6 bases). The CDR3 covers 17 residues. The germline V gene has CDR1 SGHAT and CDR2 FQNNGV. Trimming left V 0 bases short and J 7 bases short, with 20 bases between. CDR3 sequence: CASSLDLSGRRANTQYF. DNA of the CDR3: TGTGCCAGCAGCTTAGATCTCAGCGGAAGGAGGGCTAATACGCAGTATTTT. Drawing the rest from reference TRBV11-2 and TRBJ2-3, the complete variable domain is EAGVAQSPRYKIIEKRQSVAFWCNPISGHATLYWYQQILGQGPKLLIQFQNNGVVDDSQLPKDRFSAERLKGVDSTLKIQPAKLEDSAVYLCASSLDLSGRRANTQYFGPGTRLTVL.

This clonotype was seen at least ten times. The CDR3 reads CASSEEGANTDTQYF. Here the CDR3 DNA reads TGTGCCAGCAGTGAGGAGGGGGCGAACACAGATACGCAGTATTTT. V and J are TRBV2 and TRBJ2-3; possibly TRBD1 for D (7 bases). Germline lookup yields CDR1 SNHLY and CDR2 FYNNEI. Trimming cost V 3 bases and J 2 bases, with 12 bases left between them. The CDR3 loop spans 15 amino acids.

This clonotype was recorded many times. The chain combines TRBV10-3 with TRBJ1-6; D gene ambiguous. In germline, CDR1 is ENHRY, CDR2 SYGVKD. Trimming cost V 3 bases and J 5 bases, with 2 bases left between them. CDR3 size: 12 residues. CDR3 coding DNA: TGTGCCATCAGTGACAATAATTCACCCCTCCACTTT. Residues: CAISDNNSPLHF.